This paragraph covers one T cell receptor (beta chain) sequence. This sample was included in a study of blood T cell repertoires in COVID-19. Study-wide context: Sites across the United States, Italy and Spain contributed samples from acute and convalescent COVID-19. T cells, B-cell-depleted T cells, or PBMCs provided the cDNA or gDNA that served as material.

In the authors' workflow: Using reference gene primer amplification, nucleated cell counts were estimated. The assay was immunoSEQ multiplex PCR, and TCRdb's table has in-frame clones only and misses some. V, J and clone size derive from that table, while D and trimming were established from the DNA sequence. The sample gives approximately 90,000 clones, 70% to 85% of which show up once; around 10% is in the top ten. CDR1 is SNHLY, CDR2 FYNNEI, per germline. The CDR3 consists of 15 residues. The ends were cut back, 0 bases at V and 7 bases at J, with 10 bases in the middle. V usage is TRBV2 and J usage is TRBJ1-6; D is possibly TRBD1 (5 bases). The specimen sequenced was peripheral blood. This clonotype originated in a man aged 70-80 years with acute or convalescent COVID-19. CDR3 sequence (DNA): TGTGCCAGCAGTGAAGCGCTTCAGGGAAATTCACCCCTCCACTTT. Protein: CASSEALQGNSPLHF.